Below, 31 T cell receptor beta chains from the same sample are listed, as sequenced in a study of blood T cells in healthy people across ages. For the second PCR, which ran for about 7 to 11 cycles, a sample-barcoded 5' primer and a J-beta primer mix were used. TCRdb re-called the 5' RACE reads with MiXCR, one entry per CDR3 protein. Among just under 750,000 distinct CDR3 sequences, about 20% were seen once, and the ten largest hold roughly 22%. Sequencing was done on a sample of blood. These receptors were obtained from a man aged 65-85 years in good health.

CDR3 sequence (DNA): TGCGCCAGCAGCCCTTCCGGGAATGAAGGAGAGACCCAGTACTTC. It encodes CASSPSGNEGETQYF. The rearrangement joins TRBV5-1 to TRBJ2-5, with D possibly being TRBD2 (5 bases). There are 15 residues in the CDR3. V lost 4 bases and J lost 4, with 17 bases in between. Germline V CDR1 and CDR2: SGHRS, YFSETQ.

A few counts support this clonotype. V usage is TRBV9 and J usage is TRBJ1-2, with D hard to call. This CDR3 is 16 amino acids long. Trimming removed 0 bases from V and 0 bases from J, with 12 bases in between. CDR1 SGDLS and CDR2 YYNGEE come from the germline V gene. As DNA, the CDR3 is TGTGCCAGCAGCGTAGGAAATGGGGTATCTAACTATGGCTACACCTTC. It yields the protein CASSVGNGVSNYGYTF.

The V gene is TRBV20-1, the J gene TRBJ2-3; a possible D gene is TRBD1 (5 bases). Trimming pared 3 bases from V and 2 bases from J, leaving 15 bases between. Germline V CDR1 and CDR2: DFQATT, SNEGSKA (reference sequence). This CDR3 is 15 amino acids long. The CDR3 nucleotides read TGCAGTGCTAGTGACTTGGGCAGGGTCACAGATACGCAGTATTTT. Amino acids: CSASDLGRVTDTQYF.

J is TRBJ1-4 and V is TRBV7-8; TRBD1 matches 8 bases. CDR1 and CDR2 (germline): SGHVS, FQNEAQ. This CDR3 is 14 amino acids long. With V trimmed by 5 bases and J by 12 bases, 11 bases remained unmatched. Written as DNA, the CDR3 is TGTGCCAGCAGCCTAGACAGGGGCATATCTGAACTGTTTTTT. Amino acids: CASSLDRGISELFF.

The chain uses TRBV7-2 and TRBJ2-3; D ambiguous. Germline lookup yields CDR1 SGHTA and CDR2 FQGNSA. Trimming removed 2 bases at V and 1 base at J, with 22 bases between. The CDR3 is 19 amino acids. In DNA form, the CDR3 reads TGTGCCAGCAGCTTATTCGCTTTGGGTCCCCTTACTCGCACAGATACGCAGTATTTT. It yields the protein CASSLFALGPLTRTDTQYF.

The V call is TRBV7-8, the J call TRBJ1-4; D is ambiguous. CDR3 size: 15 residues. V shed 5 bases and J shed 0 bases, with 10 bases lying between them. CDR1 SGHVS and CDR2 FQNEAQ come from the germline V gene. CDR3 amino acids: CASSPQFATNEKLFF. CDR3 bases: TGTGCCAGCAGCCCGCAGTTTGCAACTAATGAAAAACTGTTTTTT.

This clonotype showed up just a few times. The V and J genes are TRBV20-1 and TRBJ2-5; D is unclear. The J call may not be correct, given that the DNA end is closer to TRBJ2-1. The CDR3 sequence is 13 residues long. Germline CDR1 reads DFQATT; CDR2 reads SNEGSKA (reference sequence). CDR3 residues: CSARYLTYNEQFF. CDR3 nucleotides: TGCAGTGCTAGGTATCTAACCTACAATGAGCAGTTCTTC.

This clonotype came up a few times. V gene TRBV7-2 combines with J gene TRBJ2-4, with TRBD2 as a possible D gene (5 bases). The CDR3 sequence is 16 residues long. Per the germline V gene, CDR1 is SGHTA and CDR2 is FQGNSA. The V and J ends lost 1 base and 0 bases respectively, with 10 bases between them. This CDR3 reads CASSLVSGIAKNIQYF. Here the CDR3 DNA reads TGTGCCAGCAGCTTAGTGAGCGGAATAGCCAAAAACATTCAGTACTTC.

This chain joins TRBV28 and TRBJ1-2; 8 nucleotides match TRBD1. CDR1 is MDHEN and CDR2 is SYDVKM in the germline V gene. Trimming cost V 10 bases and J 7 bases; bases outside gene matches: 14. The CDR3 extends over 14 amino acids. CDR3 amino acids: CATAVGQGTSGYTF. The DNA for the CDR3 is TGTGCCACCGCCGTTGGACAGGGAACTTCTGGCTACACCTTC.

This clonotype was recorded a few times. The chain is built from TRBV15 and TRBJ2-1; 9 bases line up with TRBD2. Per the germline V gene, CDR1 is LNHNV and CDR2 is YYDKDF (reference sequence). There are 18 residues in the CDR3. Trimming took 1 base from V and 3 from J; bases not matched to a gene: 10. CDR3 amino acids: CATSRAPLTSGVYNEQFF. The CDR3 coding sequence is TGTGCCACCAGCAGAGCGCCCCTGACTAGCGGCGTCTACAATGAGCAGTTCTTC.

This clonotype was counted between two and nine times. In DNA form, the CDR3 reads TGTGCCAGCACTACACCCGGTAGGGCGGCTGGAAACACCATATATTTT. This gives the protein CASTTPGRAAGNTIYF. This chain uses TRBV28 with TRBJ1-3; D is undetermined. Trimming stripped 7 bases from V and 2 bases from J, with 18 bases between. Germline V gene lookup returns CDR1 MDHEN and CDR2 SYDVKM. The CDR3 covers 16 residues. The variable domain in full, completed from reference TRBV28 and TRBJ1-3, reads DVKVTQSSRYLVKRTGEKVFLECVQDMDHENMFWYRQDPGLGLRLIYFSYDVKMKEKGDIPEGYSVSREKKERFSLILESASTNQTSMYLCASTTPGRAAGNTIYFGEGSWLTVV.

This clonotype was seen ten or more times. This chain links TRBV7-2 with TRBJ1-1; D is unresolved. Deletions cut 2 bases from V and 4 bases from J, with 8 bases between. Germline lookup yields CDR1 SGHTA and CDR2 FQGNSA. There are 13 residues in the CDR3. This chain's CDR3 is CASSLQRGTEAFF. The CDR3 coding sequence is TGTGCCAGCAGCTTACAGAGAGGCACTGAAGCTTTCTTT.

This clonotype was observed a handful of times. V is TRBV15 and J is TRBJ1-2; 10 nucleotides match TRBD1. Per germline, CDR1 LNHNV and CDR2 YYDKDF (reference sequence). V lost 0 bases and J lost 4; bases outside the gene matches: 5. This CDR3 comprises 16 residues. CDR3 nucleotides: TGTGCCACCAGCAGAGATAAGGGGACAGGGGTCTATGGCTACACCTTC. This sequence encodes CATSRDKGTGVYGYTF.

The genes are TRBV3-1 and TRBJ1-4; tentative D call: TRBD1 (6 bases). CDR1 LGHDT and CDR2 YNNKEL come from the germline V gene (reference sequence). There are 17 residues in the CDR3. V lost 4 bases, J lost 8 bases, and 23 bases lay in between. CDR3: CASSPRGSKGGREKLFF. For the CDR3, the DNA is TGTGCCAGCAGCCCAAGAGGGAGTAAGGGGGGCCGGGAAAAACTGTTTTTT. Looking up the rest from reference TRBV3-1 and TRBJ1-4 gives the full variable domain: DTAVSQTPKYLVTQMGNDKSIKCEQNLGHDTMYWYKQDSKKFLKIMFSYNNKELIINETVPNRFSPKSPDKAHLNLHINSLELGDSAVYFCASSPRGSKGGREKLFFGSGTQLSVL.

This clonotype was seen more than once but under ten times. The J gene is TRBJ1-1, the V gene TRBV3-1; D unresolved. Germline loops: CDR1 LGHDT, CDR2 YNNKEL (reference sequence). Trimming shortened V by 1 base and J by 10 bases, and 13 bases separated the two germline ends. This CDR3 is built from 13 residues. DNA for the CDR3: TGTGCCAGCAGCCAAGGCGTGGCCGGCACAGCTTTCTTT. This gives the protein CASSQGVAGTAFF.

J is TRBJ2-3 and V is TRBV10-2, with 9 bases that match TRBD2. Germline CDR1 and CDR2: WSHSY and SAAADI. The trim removed 6 bases at V and 5 bases at J, leaving 3 bases unmatched. This CDR3 has 13 residues. The CDR3 region is CASRAGGIDTQYF. The CDR3 bases are TGCGCCAGCAGAGCGGGGGGAATAGATACGCAGTATTTT.

The J gene is TRBJ2-3, the V gene TRBV5-5, with a weak D call TRBD2 (7 bases). Germline CDR1 is SGHKS and CDR2 is YYEKEE (reference sequence). This CDR3 is 15 amino acids long. V was clipped by 3 bases and J by 2 bases, with 13 bases between them. Here the CDR3 reads CASSSGAGATDTQYF. DNA of the CDR3: TGTGCCAGCAGCTCCGGCGCGGGGGCCACAGATACGCAGTATTTT.

This clonotype has a handful of counts. The chain combines TRBV24-1 with TRBJ1-1, with 10 bases that match TRBD1. This CDR3 contains 15 residues. With V trimmed by 9 bases and J by 0 bases, 6 bases remained unmatched. CDR1 is KGHDR, CDR2 SFDVKD, per germline. In DNA form, the CDR3 reads TGTGCCACCCGAAAGGGACAGGGGCTGAACACTGAAGCTTTCTTT. Amino acid sequence: CATRKGQGLNTEAFF.

The V gene is TRBV29-1, the J gene TRBJ2-5, with TRBD1 as a possible D gene (6 bases). Trimming removed 2 bases from V and 5 bases from J, with 18 bases in between. The CDR3 has 15 amino acids. CDR1 is SQVTM, CDR2 ANQGSEA, per germline. This CDR3 is CSVELQGGRGETQYF. CDR3 nucleotides: TGCAGCGTTGAATTACAGGGCGGCCGTGGGGAGACCCAGTACTTC. Supplemented by reference TRBV29-1 and TRBJ2-5, the full variable domain reads SAVISQKPSRDICQRGTSLTIQCQVDSQVTMMFWYRQQPGQSLTLIATANQGSEATYESGFVIDKFPISRPNLTFSTLTVSNMSPEDSSIYLCSVELQGGRGETQYFGPGTRLLVL.

In this sample, this clonotype turned up a few times. The chain joins TRBV5-6 to TRBJ2-1; a possible D gene is TRBD2 (6 bases). The J call is uncertain, as TRBJ2-5 better fits the DNA end. Germline-derived CDR1 and CDR2 are SGHDT and YYEEEE. The CDR3 has 15 residues. CDR3 sequence reads: CASSAGLSARETQYF. The CDR3 DNA is TGTGCCAGCAGCGCCGGACTATCTGCTCGGGAGACCCAGTACTTC.

The V call is TRBV20-1, the J call TRBJ2-4, with TRBD1 matching over 12 bases. The J segment lost 5 bases and the V segment lost 0 bases, leaving 2 bases of the junction unmatched. The CDR3 loop spans 15 amino acids. Germline-derived CDR1 and CDR2 are DFQATT and SNEGSKA (reference sequence). The CDR3 DNA reads as TGCAGTGCTAGAGACGGGACAGGGGGCCAAAACATTCAGTACTTC. It is translated as CSARDGTGGQNIQYF.

A few counts support this clonotype. This chain uses TRBV24-1 with TRBJ2-1; D might be TRBD2 (5 bases). Trimming stripped 7 bases from V and 8 bases from J, with 14 bases between. Germline CDR1 KGHDR, CDR2 SFDVKD. The CDR3 loop spans 13 amino acids. The CDR3 nucleotides are TGTGCCACCAGGGGGTCTAGCTTCTATGAGCAGTTCTTC. Its protein product is CATRGSSFYEQFF.

This chain connects TRBV7-2 to TRBJ1-1; D unclear. CDR3 length: 15 residues. Trimming pared 1 base from V and 0 bases from J, leaving 9 bases between. CDR1 and CDR2 from the germline V gene are SGHTA and FQGNSA. CDR3 sequence: CASSLDAGLNTEAFF. CDR3 coding DNA: TGTGCCAGCAGCTTAGATGCGGGCCTGAACACTGAAGCTTTCTTT. Drawing the rest from reference TRBV7-2 and TRBJ1-1, the complete variable domain is GAGVSQSPSNKVTEKGKDVELRCDPISGHTALYWYRQSLGQGLEFLIYFQGNSAPDKSGLPSDRFSAERTGGSVSTLTIQRTQQEDSAVYLCASSLDAGLNTEAFFGQGTRLTVV.

The J gene is TRBJ2-7, the V gene TRBV7-2; D remains unclear. The end of the DNA is better explained by TRBJ2-5, so the J call may be wrong. Germline values: CDR1 SGHTA, CDR2 FQGNSA. The CDR3 loop spans 16 amino acids. DNA for the CDR3: TGTGCCAGCAGCTTAGTGGCTAATCCCATCCGAGAGACCCAGTACTTC. Translated, it gives CASSLVANPIRETQYF.

The chain uses TRBV2 and TRBJ1-1; TRBD1 matches at 7 bases. Per germline, CDR1 SNHLY and CDR2 FYNNEI. J gave up 4 bases and V 5 bases, and 16 bases lay outside the gene matches. The CDR3 is 17 amino acids. The CDR3 bases are TGTGCCAGCAGTTTAACCTTGATCGGACAGGCGGGCACTGAAGCTTTCTTT. The encoded protein is CASSLTLIGQAGTEAFF.

The rearrangement uses TRBV6-1 and TRBJ1-5; D is undetermined. The CDR3 sequence is 15 residues long. Per germline, CDR1 MNHNS and CDR2 SASEGT. Trimming cost V 1 base and J 1 base, with 8 bases left between them. As DNA, the CDR3 is TGTGCCAGCAGTGAAGATAGTGGGAGCAATCAGCCCCAGCATTTT. As protein: CASSEDSGSNQPQHF.

In this sample, this clonotype turned up a few times. The V and J genes are TRBV30 and TRBJ2-1; no firm D call. There are 14 residues in the CDR3. The ends were cut back, 8 bases at V and 5 bases at J, with 19 bases in the middle. Germline CDR1 reads GTSNPN; CDR2 reads SVGIG (reference sequence). CDR3 nucleotide sequence: TGTGCCACCCGAACTCCGCTGGGCCACAATGAGCAGTTCTTC. Translation gives CATRTPLGHNEQFF.

This clonotype was seen only a few times. A junction boundary mismatches the germline segment, possibly from a read error. The V gene is TRBV7-9, the J gene TRBJ2-3; D call uncertain. The CDR3 extends over 15 amino acids. Germline V gene lookup returns CDR1 SEHNR and CDR2 FQNEAQ (reference sequence). This CDR3 reads CAGSLFAVSTDTQYF. As DNA, the CDR3 is TGTGCCGGCAGCTTATTCGCAGTAAGCACAGATACGCAGTATTTT.

The rearrangement links TRBV9 to TRBJ2-1; 10 nucleotides match TRBD2. This CDR3 has 18 amino acids. V shed 3 bases and J 4 bases; nucleotides not matched to a gene: 13. The germline gives CDR1 SGDLS, CDR2 YYNGEE. Written as DNA, the CDR3 is TGTGCCAGCAGCGCATTGTCTAGCGGGGGTAGGGTTTACAATGAGCAGTTCTTC. Amino acids: CASSALSSGGRVYNEQFF.

This clonotype was seen a handful of times. V usage is TRBV18 and J usage is TRBJ2-7; 7 positions match TRBD1. With V trimmed by 3 bases and J by 0 bases, 8 bases remained unmatched. CDR1 is KGHSH, CDR2 LQKENI, per germline. This CDR3 contains 16 residues. CDR3 sequence: CASSPQTGAGSYEQYF. CDR3 nucleotide sequence: TGTGCCAGCTCACCGCAAACAGGGGCCGGCTCCTACGAGCAGTACTTC.

This clonotype has a single count. J is TRBJ2-3 and V is TRBV5-1, with D uncertain. V dropped 0 bases and J dropped 4 bases, with 6 bases sitting between them. The CDR3 loop spans 13 amino acids. Germline CDR1 is SGHRS and CDR2 is YFSETQ. Here the CDR3 DNA reads TGCGCCAGCAGCTTGGATGAACCAGATACGCAGTATTTT. Its translation is CASSLDEPDTQYF.